One and the same sample provided the 2 T cell receptor beta chains below, sequenced in a study of beta chain features in type 1 diabetes. Which antigens these TCRs recognize remains unknown. Expressed TCRB transcripts were sequenced, since all the RNA that had been isolated was reverse transcribed. Libraries were prepared by immunoSEQ multiplex PCR; TCRdb keeps only in-frame clonotypes and omits some of them. The data show under 300,000 clones, around 21% seen once. Study observations and caveats: For Type 1 diabetes patients, all four CD4+ subsets carried TCRB CDR3s that were moderately but significantly shorter.

The sample consisted of naive CD4+ T cells from blood. All receptors come from a middle-aged woman with type 1 diabetes.

The J gene is TRBJ1-5, the V gene TRBV6-5; TRBD1 aligns across 8 bases. Germline V gene sequence: CDR1 MNHEY, CDR2 SVGAGI. The CDR3 has 14 residues. V lost 4 bases to trimming and J lost 5 bases; unmatched junction nucleotides: 4. Here the CDR3 DNA reads TGTGCCAGCAGTTGGGACAGGAGATATCAGCCCCAGCATTTT. Encoded protein: CASSWDRRYQPQHF.

This clone has just a few counts. The V and J genes are TRBV30 and TRBJ1-1, with 8 nucleotides matching TRBD1. Germline CDR1 is GTSNPN and CDR2 is SVGIG (reference sequence). V lost 7 bases and J lost 2; bases outside the gene matches: 12. The CDR3 has 15 residues. The DNA for the CDR3 is TGTGCCTTACAGGACACCGGGACAGGAAACACTGAAGCTTTCTTT. As protein: CALQDTGTGNTEAFF.